What follows describes a single TCR beta chain. One base away lies a much larger clone, so this may be a sequencing read error. The V and J ends lost 6 bases and 9 bases respectively, with 28 bases between them. The germline V gene has CDR1 SGHRS and CDR2 YFSETQ. The CDR3 contains 16 residues. The data stem from a study of T cells after yellow fever vaccination. TCRdb redid the calling of the 5' RACE reads with MiXCR, one entry per CDR3 protein. The sample has approximately 34,000 distinct CDR3 sequences, 10% seen once. This chain links TRBV5-1 with TRBJ2-7; possibly TRBD2 for D (7 bases). This specimen was PBMCs, either bulk or a sorted T-cell subset (CD4+, CD8+, memory, or dextramer-sorted; not recorded which), taken around 15 days after the first yellow fever vaccination. This receptor was obtained from a man aged 18 to 30 who received the YFV17D yellow fever vaccine. Here the CDR3 reads CASTPSPTAGANRQYF. The CDR3 DNA follows: TGCGCCAGCACCCCTTCGCCTACGGCGGGGGCGAACCGGCAGTACTTC.